This T cell receptor (beta chain) was documented in a study of blood T cell repertoires in COVID-19. The germline gives CDR1 MDHEN, CDR2 SYDVKM. The CDR3 has 14 amino acids. The ends lost 5 bases at V and 8 bases at J; junction bases unmatched: 6. This table comes from immunoSEQ multiplex PCR, and its TCRdb copy is limited to in-frame clones, with some not included. The top ten clones hold around 3% of a sample with hundreds of thousands of clones, roughly 90% of them seen once. Seattle's enrolled individuals joined amid active infection and were then monitored longitudinally. The sequence came from a woman aged 25-40 years with COVID-19, enrolled during active disease. The rearrangement links TRBV28 to TRBJ2-2, with 9 bases identical to TRBD2. The sample taken for sequencing was peripheral blood. DNA for the CDR3: TGTGCCAGCAGTGACGGACTAGCGCGGGGGGAGCTGTTTTTT. Translating gives CASSDGLARGELFF.